Listed here is a single T cell receptor beta chain. Its antigen is unknown. These data originate in a study of cytomegalovirus exposure and HLA in healthy donors. General observations from the study: Later, TCR association rates were found to vary by HLA locus, highest for DRB1 and lowest for HLA-C. Analysis was carried out at a later point, and it linked a missense DCLRE1C variant to TCR beta V- and J-gene trimming.

In the PCR, 60 Vbeta and 13 Jbeta primers were used. Assay used: immunoSEQ multiplex PCR; TCRdb lists only in-frame clones, some missing. The data hold some 150,000 clones, with 70% to 80% observed a single time. The junction had 5 bases not matched to a gene; V was cut back by 0 bases and J by 7 bases. This CDR3 has 16 amino acids. CDR1 and CDR2 (germline): SGHNT, YYREEE (reference sequence). The chain links TRBV5-4 to TRBJ2-7; 15 positions match TRBD2. Sequenced sample: PBMCs. The TCR sequence derives from a female donor in good health and CMV-seronegative. The CDR3 nucleotides are TGTGCCAGCAGCTTGGACGGGACTAGCGGGGGGAGGGAGCAGTACTTC. Its protein product is CASSLDGTSGGREQYF.